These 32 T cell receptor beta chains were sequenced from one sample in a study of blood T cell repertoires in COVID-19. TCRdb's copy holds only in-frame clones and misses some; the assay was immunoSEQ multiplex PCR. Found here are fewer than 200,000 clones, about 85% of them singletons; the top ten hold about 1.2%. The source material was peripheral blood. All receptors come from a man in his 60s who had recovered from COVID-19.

CDR3 in DNA: TGTGCCAGCAGCTTTTTCGGTACTAACTATGGCTACACCTTC. This translates into CASSFFGTNYGYTF. This chain joins TRBV5-6 and TRBJ1-2, with no clear D. Germline V CDR1 and CDR2: SGHDT, YYEEEE. The germline V and J ends were trimmed by 2 bases and 0 bases, with 8 bases remaining between them. The CDR3 has 14 amino acids.

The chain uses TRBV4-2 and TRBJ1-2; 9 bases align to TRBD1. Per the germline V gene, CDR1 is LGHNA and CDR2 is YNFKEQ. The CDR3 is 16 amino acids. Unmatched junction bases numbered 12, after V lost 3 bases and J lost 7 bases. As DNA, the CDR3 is TGTGCCAGCAGCCAGGGATCGGACAGGGGCCGTCGTGGCTACACCTTC. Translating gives CASSQGSDRGRRGYTF.

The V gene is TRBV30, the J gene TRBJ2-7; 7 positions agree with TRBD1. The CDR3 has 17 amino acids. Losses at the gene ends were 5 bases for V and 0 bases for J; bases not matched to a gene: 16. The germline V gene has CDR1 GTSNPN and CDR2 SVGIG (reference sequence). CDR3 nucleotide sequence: TGTGCCTGGGCAGATCGATGGACAGGAAGAAACTCCTACGAGCAGTACTTC. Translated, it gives CAWADRWTGRNSYEQYF.

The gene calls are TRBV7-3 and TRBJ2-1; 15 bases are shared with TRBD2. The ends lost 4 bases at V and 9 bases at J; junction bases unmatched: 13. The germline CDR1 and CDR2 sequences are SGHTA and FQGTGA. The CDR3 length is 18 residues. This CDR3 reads CASSSTPGTSGGPGEQFF. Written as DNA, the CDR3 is TGTGCCAGCAGCTCCACCCCCGGGACTAGCGGGGGGCCCGGTGAGCAGTTCTTC.

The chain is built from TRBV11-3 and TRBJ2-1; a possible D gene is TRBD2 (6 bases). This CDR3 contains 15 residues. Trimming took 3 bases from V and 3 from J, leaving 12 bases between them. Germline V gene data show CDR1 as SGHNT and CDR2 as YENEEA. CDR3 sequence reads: CASSLRDGGYNEQFF. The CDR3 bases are TGTGCCAGCAGCTTGAGGGACGGGGGCTACAATGAGCAGTTCTTC.

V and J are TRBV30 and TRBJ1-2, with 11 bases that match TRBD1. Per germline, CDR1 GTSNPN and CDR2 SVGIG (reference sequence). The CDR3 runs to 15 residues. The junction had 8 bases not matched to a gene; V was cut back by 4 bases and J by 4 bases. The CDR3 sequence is CAWTGQGGLFYGYTF. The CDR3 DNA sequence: TGTGCCTGGACGGGACAGGGGGGACTTTTCTATGGCTACACCTTC. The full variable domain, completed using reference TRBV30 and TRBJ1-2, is SQTIHQWPATLVQPVGSPLSLECTVEGTSNPNLYWYRQAAGRGLQLLFYSVGIGQISSEVPQNLSASRPQDRQFILSSKKLLLSDSGFYLCAWTGQGGLFYGYTFGSGTRLTVV.

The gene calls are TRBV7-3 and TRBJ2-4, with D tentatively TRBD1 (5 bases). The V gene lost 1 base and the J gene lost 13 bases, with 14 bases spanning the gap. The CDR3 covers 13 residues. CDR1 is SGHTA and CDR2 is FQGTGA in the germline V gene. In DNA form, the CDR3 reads TGTGCCAGCAGCTTAAATCAGGGAAGTGTACAGTACTTC. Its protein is CASSLNQGSVQYF.

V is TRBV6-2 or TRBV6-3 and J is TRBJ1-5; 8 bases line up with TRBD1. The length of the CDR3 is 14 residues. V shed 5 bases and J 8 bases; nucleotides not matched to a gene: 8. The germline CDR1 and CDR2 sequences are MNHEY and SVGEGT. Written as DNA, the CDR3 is TGTGCCAGCAGTCTACAGGGGGATGTGAAGCCCCAGCATTTT. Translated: CASSLQGDVKPQHF.

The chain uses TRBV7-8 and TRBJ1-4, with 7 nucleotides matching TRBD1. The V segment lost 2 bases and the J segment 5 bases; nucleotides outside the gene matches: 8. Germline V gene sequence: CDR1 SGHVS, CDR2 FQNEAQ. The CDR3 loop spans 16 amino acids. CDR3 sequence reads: CASSLRGQAINEKLFF. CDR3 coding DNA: TGTGCCAGCAGCTTAAGAGGACAGGCGATAAATGAAAAACTGTTTTTT.

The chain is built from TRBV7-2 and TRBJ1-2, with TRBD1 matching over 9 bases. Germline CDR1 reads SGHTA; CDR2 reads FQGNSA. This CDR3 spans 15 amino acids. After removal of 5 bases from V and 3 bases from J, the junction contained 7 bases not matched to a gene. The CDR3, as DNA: TGTGCCAGCAGCCCGGGGACAGGGATTCACTATGGCTACACCTTC. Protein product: CASSPGTGIHYGYTF.

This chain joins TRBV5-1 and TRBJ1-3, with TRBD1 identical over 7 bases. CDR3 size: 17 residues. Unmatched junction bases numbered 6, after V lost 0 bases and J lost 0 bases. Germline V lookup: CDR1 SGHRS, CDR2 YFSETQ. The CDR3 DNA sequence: TGCGCCAGCAGCTTGGGACAGGGTACCCACTCTGGAAACACCATATATTTT. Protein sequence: CASSLGQGTHSGNTIYF. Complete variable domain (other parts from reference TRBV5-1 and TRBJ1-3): KAGVTQTPRYLIKTRGQQVTLSCSPISGHRSVSWYQQTPGQGLQFLFEYFSETQRNKGNFPGRFSGRQFSNSRSEMNVSTLELGDSALYLCASSLGQGTHSGNTIYFGEGSWLTVV.

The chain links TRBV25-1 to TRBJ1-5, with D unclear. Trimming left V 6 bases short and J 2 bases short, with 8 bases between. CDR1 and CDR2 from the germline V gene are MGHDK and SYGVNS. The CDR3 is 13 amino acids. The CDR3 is CASSREGNQPQHF. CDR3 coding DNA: TGTGCCAGCAGCCGTGAGGGCAATCAGCCCCAGCATTTT.

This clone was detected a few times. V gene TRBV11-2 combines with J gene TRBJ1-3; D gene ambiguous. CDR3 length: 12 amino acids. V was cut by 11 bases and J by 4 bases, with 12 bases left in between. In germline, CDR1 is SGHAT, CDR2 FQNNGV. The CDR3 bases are TGTGCCGACTCCGATCCCGGAAACACCATATATTTT. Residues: CADSDPGNTIYF.

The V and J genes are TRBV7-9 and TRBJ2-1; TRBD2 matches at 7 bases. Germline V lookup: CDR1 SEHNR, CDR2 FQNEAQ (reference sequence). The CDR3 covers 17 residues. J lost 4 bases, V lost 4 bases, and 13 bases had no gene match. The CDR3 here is CASSSGSLAGAYNEQFF. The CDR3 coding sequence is TGTGCCAGCAGCTCAGGGTCCTTAGCGGGCGCTTACAATGAGCAGTTCTTC.

The CDR3 region is CTTAGEPYEQYF. The CDR3 DNA reads TGCACCACAGCGGGGGAACCCTACGAGCAGTACTTC. The V and J genes are TRBV1 and TRBJ2-7; no DNA check was done on the table's D call, TRBD2. TRBV1 counts as a pseudogene. The length of the CDR3 is 12 residues.

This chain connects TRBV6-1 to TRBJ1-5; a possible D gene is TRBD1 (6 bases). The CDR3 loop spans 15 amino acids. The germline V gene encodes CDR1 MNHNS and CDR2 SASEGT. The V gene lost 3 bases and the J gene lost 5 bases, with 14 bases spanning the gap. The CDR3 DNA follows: TGTGCCAGCAGTGACGGAGGGGGGGATGATCAGCCCCAGCATTTT. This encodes CASSDGGGDDQPQHF.

This chain's CDR3 is CSARQGGSNQPQHF. In DNA form, the CDR3 reads TGCAGCGCTCGACAGGGGGGAAGCAATCAGCCCCAGCATTTT. The V and J genes are TRBV29-1 and TRBJ1-5; 9 positions agree with TRBD1. The CDR3 is 14 residues long. From germline, CDR1 is SQVTM and CDR2 ANQGSEA. J was trimmed by 1 base and V by 7 bases; bases with no gene match: 5.

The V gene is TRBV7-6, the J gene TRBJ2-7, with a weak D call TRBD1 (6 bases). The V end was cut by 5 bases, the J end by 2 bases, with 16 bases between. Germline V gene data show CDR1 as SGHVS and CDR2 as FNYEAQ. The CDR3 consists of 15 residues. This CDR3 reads CASSPDQTGPYEQYF. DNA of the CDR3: TGTGCCAGCAGCCCAGACCAGACAGGACCCTACGAGCAGTACTTC.

This CDR3 is CASSQTDRDDQPQHF. The CDR3 DNA follows: TGTGCCAGCAGTCAAACCGACAGGGACGACCAGCCCCAGCATTTT. V gene TRBV6-5 combines with J gene TRBJ1-5; TRBD1 matches at 7 bases. This CDR3 region has 15 residues. With V trimmed by 5 bases and J by 7 bases, 11 bases remained unmatched. CDR1 is MNHEY and CDR2 is SVGAGI in the germline V gene.

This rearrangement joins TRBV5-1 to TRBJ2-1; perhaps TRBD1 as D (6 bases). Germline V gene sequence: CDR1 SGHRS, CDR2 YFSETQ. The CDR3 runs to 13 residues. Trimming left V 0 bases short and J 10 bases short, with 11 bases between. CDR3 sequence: CASSLGGQTEQFF. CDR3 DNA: TGCGCCAGCAGCTTGGGGGGGCAGACAGAGCAGTTCTTC.

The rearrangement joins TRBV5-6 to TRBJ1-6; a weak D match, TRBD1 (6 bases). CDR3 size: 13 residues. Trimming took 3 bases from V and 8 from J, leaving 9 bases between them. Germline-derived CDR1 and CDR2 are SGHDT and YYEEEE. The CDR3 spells CASSSNRDSPLHF. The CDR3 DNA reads TGTGCCAGCAGCTCTAACAGGGATTCACCCCTCCACTTT.

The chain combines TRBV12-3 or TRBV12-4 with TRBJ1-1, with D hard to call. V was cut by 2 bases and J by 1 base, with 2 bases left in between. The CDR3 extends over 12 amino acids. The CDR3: CASSLQNTEAFF. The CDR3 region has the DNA TGTGCCAGCAGTTTACAGAACACTGAAGCTTTCTTT.

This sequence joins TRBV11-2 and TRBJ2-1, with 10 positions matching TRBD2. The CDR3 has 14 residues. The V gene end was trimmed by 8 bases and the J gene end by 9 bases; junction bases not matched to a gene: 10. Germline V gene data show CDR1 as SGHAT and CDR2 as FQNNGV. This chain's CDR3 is CASAVGSGGAEQFF. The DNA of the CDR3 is TGTGCCAGCGCAGTCGGGAGCGGGGGGGCTGAGCAGTTCTTC.

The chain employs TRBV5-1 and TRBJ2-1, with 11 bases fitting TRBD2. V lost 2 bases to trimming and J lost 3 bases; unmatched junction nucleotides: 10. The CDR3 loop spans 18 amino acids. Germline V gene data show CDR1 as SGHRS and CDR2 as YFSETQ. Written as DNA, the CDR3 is TGCGCCAGCAGCTTCGTACTAGCGGGGGCCCGACTCTACAATGAGCAGTTCTTC. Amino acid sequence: CASSFVLAGARLYNEQFF.

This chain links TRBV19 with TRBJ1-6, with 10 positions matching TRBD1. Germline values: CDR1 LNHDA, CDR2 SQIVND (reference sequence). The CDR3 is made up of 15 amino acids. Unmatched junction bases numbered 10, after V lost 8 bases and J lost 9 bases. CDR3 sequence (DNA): TGTGCCAGTGCCGATCCGGGACAGGGGATTTCACCCCTCCACTTT. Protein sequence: CASADPGQGISPLHF.

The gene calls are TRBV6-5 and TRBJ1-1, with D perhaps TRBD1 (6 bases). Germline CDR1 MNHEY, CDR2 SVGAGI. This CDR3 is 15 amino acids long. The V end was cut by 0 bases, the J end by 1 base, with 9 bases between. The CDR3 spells CASSYSKGGNTEAFF. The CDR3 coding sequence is TGTGCCAGCAGTTACTCGAAAGGGGGGAACACTGAAGCTTTCTTT.

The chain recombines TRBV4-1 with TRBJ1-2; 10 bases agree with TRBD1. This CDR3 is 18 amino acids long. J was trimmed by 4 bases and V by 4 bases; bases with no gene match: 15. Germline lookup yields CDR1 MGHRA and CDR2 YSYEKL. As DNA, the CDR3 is TGCGCCAGCAGCCGAGCCGGGACAGGGGAGGGCCAGGGCTATGGCTACACCTTC. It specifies CASSRAGTGEGQGYGYTF.

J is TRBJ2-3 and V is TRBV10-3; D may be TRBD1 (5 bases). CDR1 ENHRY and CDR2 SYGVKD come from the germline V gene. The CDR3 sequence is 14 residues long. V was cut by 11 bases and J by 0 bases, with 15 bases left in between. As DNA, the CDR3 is TGTGCCCTTGGTGGACAAACTAGCACAGATACGCAGTATTTT. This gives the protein CALGGQTSTDTQYF.

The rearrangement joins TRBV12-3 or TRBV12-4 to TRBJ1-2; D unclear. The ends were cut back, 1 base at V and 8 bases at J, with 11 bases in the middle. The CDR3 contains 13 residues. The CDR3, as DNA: TGTGCCAGCAGTTTAGGGTGGGCGCGAGGCTACACCTTC. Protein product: CASSLGWARGYTF.

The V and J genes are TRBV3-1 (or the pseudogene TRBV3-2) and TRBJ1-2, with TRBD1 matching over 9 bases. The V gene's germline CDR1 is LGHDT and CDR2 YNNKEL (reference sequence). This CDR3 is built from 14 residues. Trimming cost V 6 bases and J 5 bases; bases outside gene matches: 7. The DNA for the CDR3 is TGTGCCAGCAGATTTGGGACAGGGATATATGGCTACACCTTC. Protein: CASRFGTGIYGYTF.

CDR3: CSVEDLSGNEQFF. CDR3 nucleotides: TGCAGCGTTGAAGATCTTTCCGGGAATGAGCAGTTCTTC. The chain uses TRBV29-1 and TRBJ2-1; D is uncertain. Germline V lookup: CDR1 SQVTM, CDR2 ANQGSEA. Deletions cut 0 bases from V and 7 bases from J, with 10 bases between. This CDR3 has 13 amino acids.

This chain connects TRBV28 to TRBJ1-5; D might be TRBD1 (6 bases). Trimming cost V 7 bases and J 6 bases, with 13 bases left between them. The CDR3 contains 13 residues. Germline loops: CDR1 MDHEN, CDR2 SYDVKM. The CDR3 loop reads CASTPTGPQPQHF. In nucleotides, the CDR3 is TGTGCCAGCACCCCAACAGGGCCTCAGCCCCAGCATTTT.